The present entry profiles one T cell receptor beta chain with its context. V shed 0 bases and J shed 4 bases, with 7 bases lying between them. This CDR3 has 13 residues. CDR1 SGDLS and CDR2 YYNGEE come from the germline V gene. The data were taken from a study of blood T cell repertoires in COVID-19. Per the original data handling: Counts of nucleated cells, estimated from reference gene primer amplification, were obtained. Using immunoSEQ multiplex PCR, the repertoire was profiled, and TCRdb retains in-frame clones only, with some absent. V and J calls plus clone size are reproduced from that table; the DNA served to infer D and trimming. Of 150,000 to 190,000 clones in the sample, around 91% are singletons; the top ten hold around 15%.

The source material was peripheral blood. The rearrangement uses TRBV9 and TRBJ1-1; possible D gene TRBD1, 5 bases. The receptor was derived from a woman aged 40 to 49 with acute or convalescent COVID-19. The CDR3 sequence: CASSVGRGTEAFF. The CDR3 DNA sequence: TGTGCCAGCAGCGTAGGGAGGGGCACTGAAGCTTTCTTT.